These T cell receptor beta chains were read from a single sample in a study of OX40 agonist ivuxolimab in advanced cancers. This table comes from immunoSEQ multiplex PCR, and its TCRdb copy is limited to in-frame clones, with some not included. The sample holds about 58,000 clones, approximately 75% seen once. The specimen was CD4+ or CD8+ T cells sorted from blood, collected in a trial of the OX40 agonist ivuxolimab. These TCRs come from an adult with an advanced solid tumor such as melanoma, head and neck, liver or kidney cancer. Both conserved end residues are part of each CDR3. A D gene is named only where the DNA matches it firmly. Size tells how often a clone was seen (once, few, many) or the class of an expanded clone, and some rows leave it out.

cdr3_length clone_size d_call j_call v_call cdr3_nt cdr3_aa
15 few TRBD2 TRBJ2-1 TRBV7-2 TGTGCCAGCAGCAAAGGACTAGCAGGGTGGAGTGAGCAGTTCTTC CASSKGLAGWSEQFF
14 once - TRBJ2-7 TRBV7-8 TGTGCCAGCAGCTTAGTCGCGTATTCCTACGAGCAGTACTTC CASSLVAYSYEQYF
14 - TRBD2 TRBJ2-3 TRBV6-1 TGTGCCAGCAGTCCCGGGACTACCACAGATACGCAGTATTTT CASSPGTTTDTQYF
13 - TRBD2 TRBJ2-4 TRBV5-1 TGCGCCAGCAGTCCAGCCGGGGGGGACATTCAGTACTTC CASSPAGGDIQYF
15 - - TRBJ2-1 TRBV28 TGTGCCAGCAGTTTGGGGGGGCGAGATCTCAATGAGCAGTTCTTC CASSLGGRDLNEQFF
16 - - TRBJ1-1 TRBV5-1 TGCGCCAGCAGCTTGGGTTCTTCAGGAGCCCTTGTTGAAGCTTTCTTT CASSLGSSGALVEAFF
13 once - TRBJ1-2 TRBV27 TGTGCCAGCAGTCCCTCCAGGGTAAATGGCTACACCTTC CASSPSRVNGYTF
11 - - TRBJ2-7 TRBV19 TGTGCCAGTAGTAGTGCCTACGAGCAGTACTTC CASSSAYEQYF
11 - - TRBJ2-5 TRBV5-1 TGCGCCAGCAGCATGGAAGAGACCCAGTACTTC CASSMEETQYF
14 - - TRBJ2-2 TRBV28 TGTGCCAGCAGTTCAGGGGGGTACACCGGGGAGCTGTTTTTT CASSSGGYTGELFF
15 - - TRBJ1-2 TRBV7-3 TGTGCCAGCAGCTGGACTGGCGGGGGCCAGGGGGGCTACACCTTC CASSWTGGGQGGYTF
13 - - TRBJ1-2 TRBV10-2 TGCGCCAGCAGTGAGAAGGGGCGTTATGGCTACACCTTC CASSEKGRYGYTF
14 - TRBD1 TRBJ1-2 TRBV4-2 TGTGCCAGCAGCCAAGATCAGGGGGACTATGGCTACACCTTC CASSQDQGDYGYTF
17 - TRBD1 TRBJ1-3 TRBV4-1 TGCGCCAGCAGCCTAACACAGGGGGCCACCTCTGGAAACACCATATATTTT CASSLTQGATSGNTIYF
15 once TRBD1 TRBJ2-5 TRBV25-1 TGTGCCACTGAAACGCCAGTGACAGGGAAAGAGACCCAGTACTTC CATETPVTGKETQYF
15 - TRBD2 TRBJ2-7 TRBV11-2 TGTGCCAGCAGCTGGACCGGGACTAGCGGGGGGGCGATGTACTTC CASSWTGTSGGAMYF
15 - TRBD1 TRBJ2-2 TRBV19 TGTGCCAGTAGTGATGGACAGGGATTTCCCGGGGAGCTGTTTTTT CASSDGQGFPGELFF